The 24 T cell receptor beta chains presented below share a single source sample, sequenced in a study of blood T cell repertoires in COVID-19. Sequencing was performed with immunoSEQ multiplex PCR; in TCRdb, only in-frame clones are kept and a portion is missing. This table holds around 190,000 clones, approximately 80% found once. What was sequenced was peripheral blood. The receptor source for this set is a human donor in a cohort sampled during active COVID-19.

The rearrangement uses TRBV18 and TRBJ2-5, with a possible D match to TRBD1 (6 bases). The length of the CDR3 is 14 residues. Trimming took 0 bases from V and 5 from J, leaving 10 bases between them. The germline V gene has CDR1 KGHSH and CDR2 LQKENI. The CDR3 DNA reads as TGTGCCAGCTCACCACCGGGGGCCGGGGAGACCCAGTACTTC. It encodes CASSPPGAGETQYF.

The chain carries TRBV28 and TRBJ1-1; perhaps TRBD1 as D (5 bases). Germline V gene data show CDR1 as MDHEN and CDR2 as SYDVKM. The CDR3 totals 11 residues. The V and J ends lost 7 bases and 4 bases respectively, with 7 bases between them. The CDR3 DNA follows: TGTGCCAGCACGGGGGGCACTGAAGCTTTCTTT. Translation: CASTGGTEAFF.

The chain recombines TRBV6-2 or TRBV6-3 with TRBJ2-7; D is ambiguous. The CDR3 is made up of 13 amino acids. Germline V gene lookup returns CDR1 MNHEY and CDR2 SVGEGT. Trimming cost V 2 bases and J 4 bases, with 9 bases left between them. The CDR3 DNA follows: TGTGCCAGCAGTTACAACTTCCGATACGAGCAGTACTTC. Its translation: CASSYNFRYEQYF.

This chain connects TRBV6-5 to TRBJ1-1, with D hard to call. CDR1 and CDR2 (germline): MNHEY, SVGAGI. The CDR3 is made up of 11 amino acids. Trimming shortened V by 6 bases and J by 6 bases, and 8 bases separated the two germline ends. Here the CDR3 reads CASRGVAEAFF. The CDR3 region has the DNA TGTGCCAGCAGGGGAGTCGCTGAAGCTTTCTTT.

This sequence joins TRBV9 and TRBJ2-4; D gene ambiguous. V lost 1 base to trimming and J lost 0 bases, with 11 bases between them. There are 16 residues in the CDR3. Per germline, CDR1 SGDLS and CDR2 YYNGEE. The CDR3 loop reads CASSVSPGLAKNIQYF. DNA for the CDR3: TGTGCCAGCAGCGTATCCCCGGGTTTAGCCAAAAACATTCAGTACTTC.

CDR3 sequence reads: CASSPRGPRVETQYF. CDR3 coding DNA: TGTGCCAGCAGTCCCCGAGGGCCAAGGGTAGAGACCCAGTACTTC. The genes are TRBV28 and TRBJ2-5, with D tentatively TRBD2 (5 bases). The CDR3 consists of 15 residues. V shed 5 bases and J shed 4 bases, with 17 bases lying between them. Germline V lookup: CDR1 MDHEN, CDR2 SYDVKM.

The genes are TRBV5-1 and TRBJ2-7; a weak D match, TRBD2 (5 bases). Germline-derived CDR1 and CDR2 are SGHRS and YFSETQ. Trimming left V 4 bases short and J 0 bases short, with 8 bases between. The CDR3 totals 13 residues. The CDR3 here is CASSPGNSYEQYF. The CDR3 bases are TGCGCCAGCAGCCCGGGAAACTCCTACGAGCAGTACTTC.

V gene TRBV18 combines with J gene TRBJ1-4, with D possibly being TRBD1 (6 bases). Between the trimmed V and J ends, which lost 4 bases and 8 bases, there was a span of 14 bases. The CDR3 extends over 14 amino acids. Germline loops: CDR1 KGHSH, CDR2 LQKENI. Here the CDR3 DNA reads TGTGCCAGCTCACAGGCAGGGGTCGGCGAAAAACTGTTTTTT. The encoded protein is CASSQAGVGEKLFF.

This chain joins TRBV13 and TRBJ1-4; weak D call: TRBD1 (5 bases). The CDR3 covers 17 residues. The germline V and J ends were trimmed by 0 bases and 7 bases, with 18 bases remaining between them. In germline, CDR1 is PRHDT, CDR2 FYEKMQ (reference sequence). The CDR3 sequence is CASSLGLWGADGEKLFF. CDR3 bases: TGTGCCAGCAGCTTAGGCCTCTGGGGCGCTGATGGTGAAAAACTGTTTTTT.

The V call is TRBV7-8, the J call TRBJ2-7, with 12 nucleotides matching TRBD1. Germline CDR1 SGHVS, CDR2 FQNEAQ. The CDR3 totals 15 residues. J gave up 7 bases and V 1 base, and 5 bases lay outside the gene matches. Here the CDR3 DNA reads TGTGCCAGCAGCTTAGAGGGGACAGGGGGCGCGGAGCAGTACTTC. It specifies CASSLEGTGGAEQYF.

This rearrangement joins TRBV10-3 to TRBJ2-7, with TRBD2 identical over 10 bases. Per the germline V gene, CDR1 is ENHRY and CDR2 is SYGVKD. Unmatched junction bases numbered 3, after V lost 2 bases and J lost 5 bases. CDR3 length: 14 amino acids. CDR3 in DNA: TGTGCCATCAGTGAGCTAGCGGGAGTTGACGAGCAGTACTTC. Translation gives CAISELAGVDEQYF.

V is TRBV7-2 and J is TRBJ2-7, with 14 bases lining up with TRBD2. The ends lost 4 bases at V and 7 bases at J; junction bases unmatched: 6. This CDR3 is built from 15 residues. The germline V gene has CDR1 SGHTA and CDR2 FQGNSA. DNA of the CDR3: TGTGCCAGCAGCTCCGGGACTAGCGGGAGCGGTGAGCAGTACTTC. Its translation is CASSSGTSGSGEQYF.

In DNA form, the CDR3 reads TGTGCCAGCAGTTCCCCGGGACAGAACAACCTTAACTATGGCTACACCTTC. It translates to CASSSPGQNNLNYGYTF. J is TRBJ1-2 and V is TRBV28, with 7 bases that match TRBD1. CDR3 length: 17 residues. In germline, CDR1 is MDHEN, CDR2 SYDVKM. After removal of 4 bases from V and 1 base from J, the junction contained 12 bases not matched to a gene.

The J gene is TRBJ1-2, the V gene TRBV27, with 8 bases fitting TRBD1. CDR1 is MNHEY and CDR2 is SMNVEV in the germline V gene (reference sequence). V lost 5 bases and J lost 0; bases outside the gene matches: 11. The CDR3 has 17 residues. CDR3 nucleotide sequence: TGTGCCAGCAGTCCTCGGGACAGGCCATCTGCTAACTATGGCTACACCTTC. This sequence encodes CASSPRDRPSANYGYTF.

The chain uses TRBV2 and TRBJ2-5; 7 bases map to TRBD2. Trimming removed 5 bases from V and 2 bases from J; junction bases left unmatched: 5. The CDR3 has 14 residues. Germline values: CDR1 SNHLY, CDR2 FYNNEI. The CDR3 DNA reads TGTGCCAGCAGTTCCACCGGGGGGCAAGAGACCCAGTACTTC. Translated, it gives CASSSTGGQETQYF.

The CDR3 nucleotides read TGTGCCAGCAGCGCCGGGACCAGGGGAGGGGAGCTGTTTTTT. Encoded protein: CASSAGTRGGELFF. This chain uses TRBV9 with TRBJ2-2; D may be TRBD1 (6 bases). V lost 3 bases and J lost 8, with 14 bases in between. Looked up from germline, CDR1 is SGDLS and CDR2 is YYNGEE. This CDR3 contains 14 residues. The complete variable domain, with remaining parts taken from reference TRBV9 and TRBJ2-2, reads DSGVTQTPKHLITATGQRVTLRCSPRSGDLSVYWYQQSLDQGLQFLIQYYNGEERAKGNILERFSAQQFPDLHSELNLSSLELGDSALYFCASSAGTRGGELFFGEGSRLTVL.

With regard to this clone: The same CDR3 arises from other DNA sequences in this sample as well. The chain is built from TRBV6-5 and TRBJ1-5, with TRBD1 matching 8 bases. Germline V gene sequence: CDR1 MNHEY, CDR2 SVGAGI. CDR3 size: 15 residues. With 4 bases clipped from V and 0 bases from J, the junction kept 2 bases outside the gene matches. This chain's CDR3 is CASSSGQGSNQPQHF. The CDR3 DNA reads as TGTGCCAGCAGTTCCGGACAGGGTAGCAATCAGCCCCAGCATTTT.

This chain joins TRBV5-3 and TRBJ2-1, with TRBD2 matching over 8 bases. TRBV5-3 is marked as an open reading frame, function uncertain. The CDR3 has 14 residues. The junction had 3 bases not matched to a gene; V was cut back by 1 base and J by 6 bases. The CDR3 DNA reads TGTGCCAGAAGCTTGTCGGGAGGGCCCAATGAGCAGTTCTTC. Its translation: CARSLSGGPNEQFF.

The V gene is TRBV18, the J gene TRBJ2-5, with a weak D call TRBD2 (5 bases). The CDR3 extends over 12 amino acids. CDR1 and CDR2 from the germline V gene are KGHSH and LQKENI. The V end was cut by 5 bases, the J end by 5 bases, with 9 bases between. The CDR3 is CASSTRGETQYF. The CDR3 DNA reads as TGTGCCAGCTCAACACGCGGGGAGACCCAGTACTTC.

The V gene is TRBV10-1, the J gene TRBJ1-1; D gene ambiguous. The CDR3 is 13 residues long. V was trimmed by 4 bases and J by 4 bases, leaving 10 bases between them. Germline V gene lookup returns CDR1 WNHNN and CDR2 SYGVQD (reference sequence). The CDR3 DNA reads TGCGCCAGCAGTGGCACTCTCCTCACTGAAGCTTTCTTT. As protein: CASSGTLLTEAFF.

CDR3 region: CASSPYRGGNQPQHF. DNA for the CDR3: TGTGCCAGCAGTCCTTACAGGGGAGGCAATCAGCCCCAGCATTTT. The chain joins TRBV6-5 to TRBJ1-5; TRBD1 aligns across 7 bases. This CDR3 region has 15 residues. The J segment lost 2 bases and the V segment lost 5 bases, leaving 6 bases of the junction unmatched. The germline V gene has CDR1 MNHEY and CDR2 SVGAGI.

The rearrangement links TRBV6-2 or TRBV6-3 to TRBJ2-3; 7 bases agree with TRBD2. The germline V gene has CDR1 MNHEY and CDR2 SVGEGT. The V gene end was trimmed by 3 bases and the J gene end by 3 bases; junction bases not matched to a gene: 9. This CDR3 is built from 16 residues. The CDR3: CASSYLAAFGTDTQYF. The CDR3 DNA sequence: TGTGCCAGCAGTTATCTAGCGGCCTTCGGGACAGATACGCAGTATTTT.

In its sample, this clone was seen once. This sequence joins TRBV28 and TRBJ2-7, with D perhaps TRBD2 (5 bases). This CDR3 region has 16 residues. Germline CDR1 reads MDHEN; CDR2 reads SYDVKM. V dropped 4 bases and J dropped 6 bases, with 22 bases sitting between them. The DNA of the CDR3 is TGTGCCAGCAGTTCTCGGACTCTACTACTCGAACGCGAGCAGTACTTC. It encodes CASSSRTLLLEREQYF.

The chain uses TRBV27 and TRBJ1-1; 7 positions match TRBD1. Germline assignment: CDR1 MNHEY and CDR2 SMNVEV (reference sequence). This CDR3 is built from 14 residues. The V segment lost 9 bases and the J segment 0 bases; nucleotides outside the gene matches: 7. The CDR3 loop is CASTGASLNTEAFF. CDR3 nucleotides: TGTGCCAGTACAGGGGCCTCCTTGAACACTGAAGCTTTCTTT.